These 11 T cell receptor beta chains were sequenced from one sample in a study of blood T cell repertoires in COVID-19. This table comes from immunoSEQ multiplex PCR, and its TCRdb copy is limited to in-frame clones, with some not included. Among around 60,000 clones listed, roughly 90% were seen once. Sequenced sample: peripheral blood. The source of these receptors is a human donor in a cohort sampled during active COVID-19.

The chain carries TRBV6-5 and TRBJ2-7, with D possibly being TRBD1 (6 bases). This CDR3 has 15 residues. The V end lost 7 bases, the J end lost 2 bases, and 18 bases lay between the germline ends. Germline CDR1 and CDR2: MNHEY and SVGAGI. In DNA form, the CDR3 reads TGTGCCAGCAAAGTTCGAAGGACAGTCGCCTACGAGCAGTACTTC. Translation gives CASKVRRTVAYEQYF.

This chain uses TRBV28 with TRBJ1-3; D unclear. The CDR3 spans 14 residues. The germline V gene encodes CDR1 MDHEN and CDR2 SYDVKM. Trimming removed 2 bases from V and 1 base from J, with 6 bases in between. The CDR3 region has the DNA TGTGCCAGCAGTTTACTAGTTTCTGGAAACACCATATATTTT. Translated: CASSLLVSGNTIYF.

The chain uses TRBV27 and TRBJ1-6; D remains ambiguous. The germline V gene encodes CDR1 MNHEY and CDR2 SMNVEV (reference sequence). The CDR3 contains 14 residues. V lost 3 bases and J lost 5, with 8 bases in between. The CDR3 DNA follows: TGTGCCAGCAGTTTGTCGGAGAATAATTCACCCCTCCACTTT. Translating gives CASSLSENNSPLHF.

The V call is TRBV7-9, the J call TRBJ1-4, with 9 bases matching TRBD1. The CDR3 runs 15 residues. J gave up 3 bases and V 5 bases, and 4 bases lay outside the gene matches. Germline V gene data show CDR1 as SEHNR and CDR2 as FQNEAQ (reference sequence). The CDR3 nucleotides are TGTGCCAGCAGCGCCCGGACAGGGGCTAATGAAAAACTGTTTTTT. Encoded protein: CASSARTGANEKLFF. Full variable domain (remainder filled in from reference TRBV7-9 and TRBJ1-4): DTGVSQNPRHKITKRGQNVTFRCDPISEHNRLYWYRQTLGQGPEFLTYFQNEAQLEKSRLLSDRFSAERPKGSFSTLEIQRTEQGDSAMYLCASSARTGANEKLFFGSGTQLSVL.

The chain combines TRBV7-9 with TRBJ1-1; 8 positions match TRBD1. J gave up 6 bases and V 1 base, and 13 bases lay outside the gene matches. This CDR3 is built from 17 residues. From germline, CDR1 is SEHNR and CDR2 FQNEAQ (reference sequence). Written as DNA, the CDR3 is TGTGCCAGCAGCTTAGTCCCTCCGCCAGGGGGCATACCTGAAGCTTTCTTT. It encodes CASSLVPPPGGIPEAFF.

The gene calls are TRBV30 and TRBJ2-1, with D maybe TRBD1 (5 bases). CDR1 is GTSNPN, CDR2 SVGIG, per germline (reference sequence). The CDR3 is made up of 15 amino acids. Trimming left V 3 bases short and J 0 bases short, with 12 bases between. CDR3 in DNA: TGTGCCTGGAGACAGGACCAGAGCTCCTACAATGAGCAGTTCTTC. It is translated as CAWRQDQSSYNEQFF.

The chain couples TRBV4-3 to TRBJ2-7; 8 bases fit TRBD1. Germline V gene data show CDR1 as LGHNA and CDR2 as YSLEER. With V trimmed by 0 bases and J by 4 bases, 8 bases remained unmatched. This CDR3 is built from 16 residues. The CDR3 reads CASSQDLAGGLYEQYF. The CDR3 coding sequence is TGCGCCAGCAGCCAAGATTTGGCAGGGGGCCTGTACGAGCAGTACTTC.

The chain couples TRBV7-2 to TRBJ1-3; D ambiguous. Trimming took 2 bases from V and 7 from J, leaving 6 bases between them. The length of the CDR3 is 12 residues. In germline, CDR1 is SGHTA, CDR2 FQGNSA. The CDR3 DNA follows: TGTGCCAGCAGCTTAATTCGGAACACCATATATTTT. Its translation: CASSLIRNTIYF. The whole variable domain, filled in from reference TRBV7-2 and TRBJ1-3, reads GAGVSQSPSNKVTEKGKDVELRCDPISGHTALYWYRQSLGQGLEFLIYFQGNSAPDKSGLPSDRFSAERTGGSVSTLTIQRTQQEDSAVYLCASSLIRNTIYFGEGSWLTVV.

The chain carries TRBV7-8 and TRBJ2-7; TRBD2 matches 11 bases. The CDR3 is 18 amino acids. Germline V gene lookup returns CDR1 SGHVS and CDR2 FQNEAQ. Trimming at V came to 5 bases and at J to 5 bases, leaving 17 bases not matched to a gene. The CDR3 DNA follows: TGTGCCAGCAGCCGAGTAGGGCTAGCGGGAGGTGTTTCCCACGAGCAGTACTTC. Its protein is CASSRVGLAGGVSHEQYF.

The V call is TRBV28, the J call TRBJ2-3; TRBD1 agrees at 8 bases. There are 15 residues in the CDR3. The V gene's germline CDR1 is MDHEN and CDR2 SYDVKM. With V trimmed by 8 bases and J by 8 bases, 15 bases remained unmatched. In nucleotides, the CDR3 is TGTGCCAGCTATCCTCACCCGGGACAGGACCTTACGCAGTATTTT. Protein product: CASYPHPGQDLTQYF.

The chain couples TRBV4-3 to TRBJ2-1, with TRBD2 as a possible D gene (6 bases). The V and J ends lost 0 bases and 2 bases respectively, with 8 bases between them. The CDR3 extends over 15 amino acids. The germline gives CDR1 LGHNA, CDR2 YSLEER. The CDR3 DNA reads as TGCGCCAGCAGCCAAGAGTGGACTACCTACAATGAGCAGTTCTTC. It encodes CASSQEWTTYNEQFF.